This T cell receptor beta chain originates from a study of T cell changes during pregnancy in multiple sclerosis. The repertoire was sequenced with immunoSEQ multiplex PCR; TCRdb's copy has only in-frame clones and lacks some. The sample lists roughly 20,000 clones, 75% to 90% occurring once. Turning to this clone: The sample holds other DNA sequences that translate to the same CDR3.

The CDR3 length is 15 residues. CDR1 and CDR2 from the germline V gene are MNHEY and SMNVEV (reference sequence). V dropped 3 bases and J dropped 0 bases, with 9 bases sitting between them. V usage is TRBV27 and J usage is TRBJ2-1; weak D call: TRBD2 (6 bases). This receptor was obtained from a female donor in good health, enrolled as a control in a pregnancy study. The sequencing used CD8+ T cells from peripheral blood mononuclear cells, collected in the third trimester of pregnancy. This CDR3 is CASSFRDSSYNEQFF. CDR3 DNA: TGTGCCAGCAGTTTCCGGGACTCCTCCTACAATGAGCAGTTCTTC.